This TCR beta chain was profiled in a study of cytomegalovirus exposure and HLA in healthy donors. This clone was seen just once. Its antigen remains unknown. Germline V lookup: CDR1 GTSNPN, CDR2 SVGIG (reference sequence). This CDR3 spans 13 amino acids. V was trimmed by 2 bases and J by 4 bases, leaving 11 bases between them. Study conclusions and caveats: In vitro, three CMV-associated chains proved specific for CMV antigens.

The donors belonged to the approximately 120-subject validation cohort, separate from the 666-subject first cohort. TCRdb keeps only in-frame clones here, not all; method: immunoSEQ multiplex PCR. Of fewer than 150,000 clones in the sample, approximately 86% were seen once. Sequencing was performed on PBMCs. The origin of this receptor is a woman under 30 in good health and CMV-seropositive. The V and J genes are TRBV30 and TRBJ2-5; TRBD2 might be the D (5 bases). The CDR3: CAWSLGLRETQYF. As DNA, the CDR3 is TGTGCCTGGAGTCTAGGACTGAGAGAGACCCAGTACTTC.